This T cell receptor beta chain was observed in a study of cytomegalovirus exposure and HLA in healthy donors. As for the study in general: The Caucasian-associated ancestry cluster contained 81% of the roughly 400 genotyped donors.

Worth noting for this clone: Its target is unknown.

The CDR3 is made up of 15 amino acids. The study ran its PCR with 60 Vbeta and 13 Jbeta primers. Method: immunoSEQ multiplex PCR; TCRdb's copy keeps in-frame clones and lacks some. The sample lists around 76,000 clones; 60% to 85% were seen once. Overall study results and limits: Common viral pathogens seemed, in a later analysis, to connect with several of the most significant clusters. HLA restriction was apparent for most CMV-associated TCR beta chains in a later analysis. Analyses of presence/absence relied on an assumption of roughly uniform sequencing depth across donors.

This sequence joins TRBV12-2 and TRBJ2-7; TRBD1, the D gene given by the table, was not confirmed from the DNA. TRBV12-2 is a pseudogene. The specimen was PBMCs. The receptor was derived from a man in his forties or fifties in good health and CMV-seronegative. CDR3 in DNA: TGTGCAAGTCGCCCCTCCCGCAGGAACTCCTACGAGCAGTACTTC. The encoded protein is CASRPSRRNSYEQYF.